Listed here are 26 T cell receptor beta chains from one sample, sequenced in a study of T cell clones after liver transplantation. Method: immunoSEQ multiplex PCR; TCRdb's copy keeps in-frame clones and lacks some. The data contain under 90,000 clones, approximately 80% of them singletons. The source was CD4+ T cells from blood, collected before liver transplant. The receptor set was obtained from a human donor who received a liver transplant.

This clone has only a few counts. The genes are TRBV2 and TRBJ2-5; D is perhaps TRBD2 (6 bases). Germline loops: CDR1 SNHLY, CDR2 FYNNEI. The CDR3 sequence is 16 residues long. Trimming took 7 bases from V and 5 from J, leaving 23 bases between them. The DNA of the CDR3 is TGTGCCAGCACCACGTCTGGGACTTGGGTGGTGGAGACCCAGTACTTC. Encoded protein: CASTTSGTWVVETQYF.

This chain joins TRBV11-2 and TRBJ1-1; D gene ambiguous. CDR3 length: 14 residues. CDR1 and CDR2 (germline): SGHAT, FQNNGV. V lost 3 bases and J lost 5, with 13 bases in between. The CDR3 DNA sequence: TGTGCCAGCAGCTTCCAATTACGATGGACTGAAGCTTTCTTT. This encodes CASSFQLRWTEAFF.

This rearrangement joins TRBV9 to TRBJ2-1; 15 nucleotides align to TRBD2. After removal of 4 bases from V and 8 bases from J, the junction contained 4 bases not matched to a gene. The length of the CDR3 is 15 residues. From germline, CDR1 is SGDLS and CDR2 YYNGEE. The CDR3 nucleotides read TGTGCCAGCAGCATCGGACTAGCGGGAGGGGATGAGCAGTTCTTC. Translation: CASSIGLAGGDEQFF.

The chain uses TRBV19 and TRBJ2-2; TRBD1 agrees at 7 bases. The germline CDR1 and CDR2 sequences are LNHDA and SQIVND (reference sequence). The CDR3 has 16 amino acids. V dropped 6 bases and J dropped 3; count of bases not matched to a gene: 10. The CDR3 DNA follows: TGTGCCAGTAGCTCGCAGGGACAGATTGACACCGGGGAGCTGTTTTTT. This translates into CASSSQGQIDTGELFF.

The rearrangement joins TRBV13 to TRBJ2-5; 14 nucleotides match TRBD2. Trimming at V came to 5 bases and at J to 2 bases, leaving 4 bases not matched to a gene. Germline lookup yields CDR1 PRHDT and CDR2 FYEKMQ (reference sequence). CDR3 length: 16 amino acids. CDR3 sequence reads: CASSPRLAGGQETQYF. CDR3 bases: TGTGCCAGCAGCCCTAGACTAGCGGGAGGGCAAGAGACCCAGTACTTC. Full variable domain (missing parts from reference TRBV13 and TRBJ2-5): AAGVIQSPRHLIKEKRETATLKCYPIPRHDTVYWYQQGPGQDPQFLISFYEKMQSDKGSIPDRFSAQQFSDYHSELNMSSLELGDSALYFCASSPRLAGGQETQYFGPGTRLLVL.

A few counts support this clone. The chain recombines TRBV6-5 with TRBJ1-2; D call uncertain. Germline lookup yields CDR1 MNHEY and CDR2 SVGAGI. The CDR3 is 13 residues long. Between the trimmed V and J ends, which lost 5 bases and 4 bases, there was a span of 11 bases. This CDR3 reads CASSGRGLYGYTF. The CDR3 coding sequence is TGTGCCAGCAGTGGGCGAGGTCTCTATGGCTACACCTTC.

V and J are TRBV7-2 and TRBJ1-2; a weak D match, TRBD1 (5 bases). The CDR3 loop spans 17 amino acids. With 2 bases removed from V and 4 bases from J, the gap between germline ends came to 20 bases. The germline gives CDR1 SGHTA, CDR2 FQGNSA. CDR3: CASSLRGAAIDFYGYTF. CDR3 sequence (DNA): TGTGCCAGCAGCTTAAGGGGAGCGGCAATTGATTTCTATGGCTACACCTTC.

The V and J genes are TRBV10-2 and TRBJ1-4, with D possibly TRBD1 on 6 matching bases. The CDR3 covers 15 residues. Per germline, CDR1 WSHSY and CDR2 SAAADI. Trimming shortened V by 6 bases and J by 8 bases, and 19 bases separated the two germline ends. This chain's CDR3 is CASRGNPGQGEKLFF. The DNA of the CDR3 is TGCGCCAGCAGGGGGAATCCGGGACAAGGCGAAAAACTGTTTTTT.

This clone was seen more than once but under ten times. CDR3 sequence reads: CAWSVLRGGADTQYF. For the CDR3, the DNA is TGTGCCTGGAGTGTACTCAGGGGGGGGGCGGATACGCAGTATTTT. The genes are TRBV30 and TRBJ2-3; D is tentatively TRBD1 or TRBD2 (7 bases each). Germline V gives CDR1 GTSNPN, CDR2 SVGIG (reference sequence). The CDR3 contains 15 residues. Deletions cut 0 bases from V and 6 bases from J, with 16 bases between.

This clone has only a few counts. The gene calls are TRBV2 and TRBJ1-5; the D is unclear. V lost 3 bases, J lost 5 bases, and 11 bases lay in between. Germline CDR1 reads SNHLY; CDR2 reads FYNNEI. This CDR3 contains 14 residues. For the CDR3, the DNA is TGTGCCAGCAGTGATTTAAGCTCGGATCAGCCCCAGCATTTT. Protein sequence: CASSDLSSDQPQHF.

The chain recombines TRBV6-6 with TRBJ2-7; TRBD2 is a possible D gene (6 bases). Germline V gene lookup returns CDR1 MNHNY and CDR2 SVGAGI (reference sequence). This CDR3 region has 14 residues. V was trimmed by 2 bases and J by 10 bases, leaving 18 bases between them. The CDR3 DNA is TGTGCCAGCAGTTACCCTAGCGAAGACCCGAAACAGTACTTC. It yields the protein CASSYPSEDPKQYF.

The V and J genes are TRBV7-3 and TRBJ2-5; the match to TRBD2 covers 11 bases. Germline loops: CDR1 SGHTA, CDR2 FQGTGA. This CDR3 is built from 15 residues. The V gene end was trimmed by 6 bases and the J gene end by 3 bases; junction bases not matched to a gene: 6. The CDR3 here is CASSPGGLAEETQYF. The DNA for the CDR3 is TGTGCCAGCAGTCCCGGGGGACTAGCGGAAGAGACCCAGTACTTC.

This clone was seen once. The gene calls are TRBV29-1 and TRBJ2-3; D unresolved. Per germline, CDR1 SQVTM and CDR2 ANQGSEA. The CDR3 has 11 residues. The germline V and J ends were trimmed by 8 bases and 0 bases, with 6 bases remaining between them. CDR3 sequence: CSTFSTDTQYF. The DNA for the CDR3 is TGCAGCACCTTTAGCACAGATACGCAGTATTTT.

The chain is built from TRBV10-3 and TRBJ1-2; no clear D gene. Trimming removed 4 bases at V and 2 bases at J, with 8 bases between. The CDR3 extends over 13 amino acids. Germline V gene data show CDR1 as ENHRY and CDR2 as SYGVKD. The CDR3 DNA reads TGTGCCATCAGTGGGTTGGACAACTATGGCTACACCTTC. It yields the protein CAISGLDNYGYTF.

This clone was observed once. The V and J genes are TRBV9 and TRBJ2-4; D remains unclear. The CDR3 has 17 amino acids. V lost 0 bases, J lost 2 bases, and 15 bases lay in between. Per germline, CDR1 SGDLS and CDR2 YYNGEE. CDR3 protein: CASSVEGRGGSKNIQYF. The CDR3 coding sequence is TGTGCCAGCAGCGTAGAGGGTAGAGGTGGGTCCAAAAACATTCAGTACTTC.

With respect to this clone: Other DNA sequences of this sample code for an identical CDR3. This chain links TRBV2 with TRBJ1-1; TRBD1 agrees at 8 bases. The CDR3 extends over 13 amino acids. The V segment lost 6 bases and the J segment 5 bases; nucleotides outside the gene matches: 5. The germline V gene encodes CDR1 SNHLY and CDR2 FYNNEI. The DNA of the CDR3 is TGTGCCAGCAGCCAGGGGGCGGGGACTGAAGCTTTCTTT. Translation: CASSQGAGTEAFF. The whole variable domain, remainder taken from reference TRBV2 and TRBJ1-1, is EPEVTQTPSHQVTQMGQEVILRCVPISNHLYFYWYRQILGQKVEFLVSFYNNEISEKSEIFDDQFSVERPDGSNFTLKIRSTKLEDSAMYFCASSQGAGTEAFFGQGTRLTVV.

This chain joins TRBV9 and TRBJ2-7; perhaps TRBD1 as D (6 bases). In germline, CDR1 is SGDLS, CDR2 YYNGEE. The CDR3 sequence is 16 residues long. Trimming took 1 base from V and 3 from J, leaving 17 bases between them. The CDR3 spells CASSVSPQGVYYEQYF. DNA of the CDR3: TGTGCCAGCAGCGTATCCCCACAGGGAGTATACTACGAGCAGTACTTC.

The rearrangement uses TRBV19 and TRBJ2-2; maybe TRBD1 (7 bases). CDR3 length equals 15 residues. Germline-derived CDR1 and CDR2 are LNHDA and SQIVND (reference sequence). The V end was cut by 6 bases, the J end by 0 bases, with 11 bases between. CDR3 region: CASRGGQANTGELFF. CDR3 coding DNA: TGTGCCAGTAGGGGAGGACAGGCGAACACCGGGGAGCTGTTTTTT.

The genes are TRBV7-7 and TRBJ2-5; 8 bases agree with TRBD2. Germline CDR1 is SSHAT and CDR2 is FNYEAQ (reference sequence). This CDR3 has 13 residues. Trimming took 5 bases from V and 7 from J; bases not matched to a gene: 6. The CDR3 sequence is CASSEGTRGTQYF. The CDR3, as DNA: TGTGCCAGCAGCGAAGGGACTAGAGGGACCCAGTACTTC.

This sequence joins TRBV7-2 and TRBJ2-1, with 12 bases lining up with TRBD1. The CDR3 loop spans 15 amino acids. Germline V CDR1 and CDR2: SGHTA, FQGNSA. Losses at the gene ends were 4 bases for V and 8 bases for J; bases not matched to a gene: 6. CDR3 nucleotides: TGTGCCAGCAGCTCCCCGGGACAGGGGGCGCATGAGCAGTTCTTC. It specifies CASSSPGQGAHEQFF.

CDR3 in DNA: TGCAGTGCTAACAGTTTATACGAGCAGTACTTC. This codes for CSANSLYEQYF. The chain uses TRBV20-1 and TRBJ2-7, with no clear D. V gave up 4 bases and J gave up 4 bases, with 8 bases separating them. CDR3 size: 11 residues. Germline V gives CDR1 DFQATT, CDR2 SNEGSKA (reference sequence).

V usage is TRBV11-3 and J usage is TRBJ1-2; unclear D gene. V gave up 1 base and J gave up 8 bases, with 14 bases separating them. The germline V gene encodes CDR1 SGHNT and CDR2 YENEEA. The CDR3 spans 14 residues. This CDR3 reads CASSLGPEGSGYTF. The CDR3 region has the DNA TGTGCCAGCAGCTTAGGCCCGGAGGGCAGCGGCTACACCTTC.

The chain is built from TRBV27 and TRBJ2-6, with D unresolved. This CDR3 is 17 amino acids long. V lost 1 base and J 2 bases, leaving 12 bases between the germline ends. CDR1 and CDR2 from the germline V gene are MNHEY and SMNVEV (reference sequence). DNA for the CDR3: TGTGCCAGCAGTTTATATGGCACCCCGACTGGGGCCAACGTCCTGACTTTC. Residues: CASSLYGTPTGANVLTF.

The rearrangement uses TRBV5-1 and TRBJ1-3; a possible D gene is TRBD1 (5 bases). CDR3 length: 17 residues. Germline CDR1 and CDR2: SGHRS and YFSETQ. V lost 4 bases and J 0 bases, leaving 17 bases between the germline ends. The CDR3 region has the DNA TGCGCCAGCAGCCCAGGAGACAGAACCTTCTCTGGAAACACCATATATTTT. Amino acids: CASSPGDRTFSGNTIYF.

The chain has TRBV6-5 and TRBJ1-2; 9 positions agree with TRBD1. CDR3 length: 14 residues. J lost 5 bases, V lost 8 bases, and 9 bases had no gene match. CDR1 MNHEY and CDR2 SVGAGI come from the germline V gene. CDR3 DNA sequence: TGTGCCAGCCGAGACTCAGGGACAGGGTATGGCTACACCTTC. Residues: CASRDSGTGYGYTF.

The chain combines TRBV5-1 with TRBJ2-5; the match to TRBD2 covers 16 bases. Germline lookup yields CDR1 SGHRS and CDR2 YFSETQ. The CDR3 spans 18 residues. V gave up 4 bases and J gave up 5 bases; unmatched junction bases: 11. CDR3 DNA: TGCGCCAGCAGCCGGGGACTAGCGGGAGGGCCCTCGGCGGAGACCCAGTACTTC. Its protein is CASSRGLAGGPSAETQYF.